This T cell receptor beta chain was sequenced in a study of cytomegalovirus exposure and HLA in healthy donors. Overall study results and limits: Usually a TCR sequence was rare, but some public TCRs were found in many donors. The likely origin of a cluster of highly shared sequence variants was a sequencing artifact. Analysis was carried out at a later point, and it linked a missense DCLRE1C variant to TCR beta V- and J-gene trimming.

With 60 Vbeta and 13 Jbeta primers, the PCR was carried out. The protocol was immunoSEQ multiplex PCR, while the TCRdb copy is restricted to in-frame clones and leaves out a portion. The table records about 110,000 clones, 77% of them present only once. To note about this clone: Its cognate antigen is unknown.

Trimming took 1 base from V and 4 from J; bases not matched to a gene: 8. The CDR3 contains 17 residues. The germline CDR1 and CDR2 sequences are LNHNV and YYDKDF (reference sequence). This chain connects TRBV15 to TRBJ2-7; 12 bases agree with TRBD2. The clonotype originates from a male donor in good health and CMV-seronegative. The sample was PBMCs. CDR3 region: CATSRGPSGRGWYEQYF. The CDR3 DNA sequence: TGTGCCACCAGCAGAGGCCCTAGCGGGAGGGGGTGGTACGAGCAGTACTTC.